What follows is one TCR beta chain and its context. This record comes from a study of blood T cell repertoires in COVID-19. J was trimmed by 3 bases and V by 1 base; bases with no gene match: 7. The CDR3 is 16 residues long. Germline V gene lookup returns CDR1 SGHTA and CDR2 FQGNSA. Using immunoSEQ multiplex PCR, the repertoire was profiled, and TCRdb retains in-frame clones only, with some absent. The repertoire consists of roughly 400,000 clones, with roughly 84% occurring once and the leading ten covering approximately 1.5%. This chain uses TRBV7-2 with TRBJ2-7, with 9 nucleotides matching TRBD1. The sequenced sample was PBMCs or T cells enriched from blood (not recorded which). The receptor comes from a woman younger than 35 who had been exposed to COVID-19. CDR3 DNA: TGTGCCAGCAGCTTAGTTGGCGGGACAGGGCTCTACGAGCAGTACTTC. It is translated as CASSLVGGTGLYEQYF.